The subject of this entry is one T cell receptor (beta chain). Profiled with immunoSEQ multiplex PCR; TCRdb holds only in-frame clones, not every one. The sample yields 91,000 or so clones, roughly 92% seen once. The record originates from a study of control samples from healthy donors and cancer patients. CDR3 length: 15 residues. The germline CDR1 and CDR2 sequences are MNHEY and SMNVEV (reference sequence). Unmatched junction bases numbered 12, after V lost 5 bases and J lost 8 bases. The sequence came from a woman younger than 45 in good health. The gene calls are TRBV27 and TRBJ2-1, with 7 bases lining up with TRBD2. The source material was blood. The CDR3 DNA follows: TGTGCCAGCAGTCCGACTAGCCCAAAGCCGTATGAGCAGTTCTTC. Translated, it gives CASSPTSPKPYEQFF.